The 29 T cell receptor beta chains below come from one sample, sequenced in a study of shared clonotypes between healthy human individuals. Using immunoSEQ multiplex PCR, the repertoire was profiled, and TCRdb retains in-frame clones only, with some absent. Among about 590,000 clones listed, around 95% were seen once. Terminally differentiated effector memory CD45RA+ cells were left out of the naive CD8 fraction, which was CD45RO-negative and positively selected for CCR7. The sequencing sample was made of naive CD8+ T cells sorted from blood. All receptors come from a woman between 25 and 40 years old in good health.

This sequence joins TRBV7-9 and TRBJ2-2, with a tentative D call TRBD1 (6 bases). Trimming cost V 4 bases and J 4 bases, with 16 bases left between them. The CDR3 covers 16 residues. Germline CDR1 is SEHNR and CDR2 is FQNEAQ (reference sequence). CDR3 in DNA: TGTGCCAGCAGCTCTAAGGACAGCGTCGCCACCGGGGAGCTGTTTTTT. Residues: CASSSKDSVATGELFF.

The chain carries TRBV6-6 and TRBJ2-3, with D uncertain. The germline V gene encodes CDR1 MNHNY and CDR2 SVGAGI (reference sequence). CDR3 length equals 15 residues. Deletions cut 0 bases from V and 2 bases from J, with 9 bases between. CDR3 residues: CASSYSSSYTDTQYF. The CDR3 bases are TGTGCCAGCAGTTACTCCTCCTCTTACACAGATACGCAGTATTTT.

The chain recombines TRBV7-6 with TRBJ2-2; 10 bases agree with TRBD2. The CDR3 runs 14 residues. The V segment lost 5 bases and the J segment 6 bases; nucleotides outside the gene matches: 3. Germline CDR1 reads SGHVS; CDR2 reads FNYEAQ. This chain's CDR3 is CASSVGLAAGELFF. In nucleotides, the CDR3 is TGTGCCAGCAGCGTAGGACTAGCGGCCGGGGAGCTGTTTTTT.

The chain carries TRBV7-8 and TRBJ2-2, with 14 bases lining up with TRBD2. Germline V gene data show CDR1 as SGHVS and CDR2 as FQNEAQ. This CDR3 contains 16 residues. The V segment lost 5 bases and the J segment 7 bases; nucleotides outside the gene matches: 6. The CDR3 is CASSKGLAGAGGELFF. CDR3 DNA sequence: TGTGCCAGCAGCAAGGGACTAGCGGGAGCGGGCGGGGAGCTGTTTTTT.

The V call is TRBV7-9, the J call TRBJ2-7; D not resolved. V lost 2 bases and J lost 2, with 7 bases in between. Germline-derived CDR1 and CDR2 are SEHNR and FQNEAQ (reference sequence). The length of the CDR3 is 13 residues. CDR3: CASSLSATYEQYF. CDR3 in DNA: TGTGCCAGCAGCTTATCGGCGACCTACGAGCAGTACTTC.

This chain joins TRBV7-2 and TRBJ2-5; the D gene could be TRBD1 or TRBD2 (5 bases each). The J call may be mistaken, given a closer DNA end match to TRBJ2-7. CDR3 length: 16 residues. CDR1 SGHTA and CDR2 FQGNSA come from the germline V gene. The CDR3 nucleotides read TGTGCCAGCAGCGGGCGCCGGGACCCTAAGCCCTACGAGCAGTACTTC. It codes for CASSGRRDPKPYEQYF.

V usage is TRBV4-1 and J usage is TRBJ1-1; 10 nucleotides agree with TRBD1. V lost 1 base to trimming and J lost 5 bases; unmatched junction nucleotides: 7. Germline-derived CDR1 and CDR2 are MGHRA and YSYEKL. This CDR3 contains 16 residues. The chain's CDR3 is CASSQGQGARWTEAFF. The CDR3 DNA reads as TGCGCCAGCAGCCAAGGACAGGGGGCGAGGTGGACTGAAGCTTTCTTT.

V and J are TRBV6-1 and TRBJ1-2, with D possibly TRBD1 on 6 matching bases. CDR3 length equals 12 residues. Germline CDR1 reads MNHNS; CDR2 reads SASEGT. Trimming took off 6 bases at V and 4 bases at J, with 9 bases between the two ends. The CDR3 loop reads CASSPTGYGYTF. CDR3 bases: TGTGCCAGCAGCCCGACAGGCTATGGCTACACCTTC.

The chain has TRBV28 and TRBJ1-5; D is unresolved. The CDR3 runs 15 residues. Per germline, CDR1 MDHEN and CDR2 SYDVKM. V lost 2 bases to trimming and J lost 7 bases, with 15 bases between them. In nucleotides, the CDR3 is TGTGCCAGCAGTTTAACGCTGCAGGAGAGCCAGCCCCAGCATTTT. It encodes CASSLTLQESQPQHF.

The rearrangement joins TRBV19 to TRBJ2-3, with D possibly TRBD2 on 5 matching bases. Trimming shortened V by 1 base and J by 7 bases, and 15 bases separated the two germline ends. This CDR3 comprises 15 residues. From germline, CDR1 is LNHDA and CDR2 SQIVND (reference sequence). The chain's CDR3 is CASSIVPGLGNTQYF. The CDR3 DNA reads as TGTGCCAGTAGTATAGTTCCCGGACTGGGCAATACGCAGTATTTT.

The chain employs TRBV28 and TRBJ1-5, with D possibly being TRBD1 (5 bases). Trimming stripped 3 bases from V and 2 bases from J, with 14 bases between. CDR3 length: 16 residues. Germline V gene data show CDR1 as MDHEN and CDR2 as SYDVKM. The chain's CDR3 is CASSLRDWAGNQPQHF. The CDR3 bases are TGTGCCAGCAGTTTGAGGGACTGGGCAGGCAATCAGCCCCAGCATTTT.

The chain is built from TRBV7-9 and TRBJ2-1, with 10 bases matching TRBD2. The germline gives CDR1 SEHNR, CDR2 FQNEAQ (reference sequence). With V trimmed by 5 bases and J by 8 bases, 12 bases remained unmatched. The CDR3 totals 16 residues. The CDR3 DNA reads as TGTGCCAGCAGCCCAGCGGGAGGGCCCCCAGGCGATGAGCAGTTCTTC. Encoded protein: CASSPAGGPPGDEQFF.

This rearrangement joins TRBV5-1 to TRBJ1-1, with 7 positions matching TRBD1. Per the germline V gene, CDR1 is SGHRS and CDR2 is YFSETQ. J gave up 4 bases and V 5 bases, and 11 bases lay outside the gene matches. The CDR3 covers 15 residues. DNA for the CDR3: TGCGCCAGCAGTACCGACAGGGAGCTTGCCACTGAAGCTTTCTTT. This codes for CASSTDRELATEAFF.

The chain carries TRBV4-1 and TRBJ2-1; 10 bases line up with TRBD2. J lost 15 bases, V lost 1 base, and 6 bases had no gene match. The CDR3 totals 13 residues. Germline CDR1 MGHRA, CDR2 YSYEKL. The CDR3 DNA follows: TGCGCCAGCAGCCAAGGGTCTAGCGGGAGACGGTTCTTC. This encodes CASSQGSSGRRFF.

The V and J genes are TRBV19 and TRBJ2-7, with TRBD1 matching over 7 bases. V was clipped by 6 bases and J by 0 bases; unmatched bases: 14. The CDR3 extends over 17 amino acids. Germline CDR1 LNHDA, CDR2 SQIVND (reference sequence). The chain's CDR3 is CASSLDREGFPSYEQYF. CDR3 DNA sequence: TGTGCCAGTAGCCTCGACAGGGAAGGATTCCCCTCCTACGAGCAGTACTTC.

The chain combines TRBV27 with TRBJ1-1; 9 bases agree with TRBD1. Germline V lookup: CDR1 MNHEY, CDR2 SMNVEV (reference sequence). Trimming removed 4 bases from V and 5 bases from J; junction bases left unmatched: 8. There are 15 residues in the CDR3. The CDR3 reads CASSSPGQGWTEAFF. The CDR3 coding sequence is TGTGCCAGCAGTTCACCGGGACAGGGCTGGACTGAAGCTTTCTTT.

This chain links TRBV2 with TRBJ2-3; TRBD2 aligns across 12 bases. CDR1 and CDR2 from the germline V gene are SNHLY and FYNNEI. The CDR3 sequence is 15 residues long. Trimming cost V 9 bases and J 3 bases; bases outside gene matches: 7. CDR3 amino acids: CARGLAGRETDTQYF. In DNA, the CDR3 is TGTGCCAGAGGACTAGCGGGAAGGGAGACAGATACGCAGTATTTT. Looking up the rest from reference TRBV2 and TRBJ2-3 gives the full variable domain: EPEVTQTPSHQVTQMGQEVILRCVPISNHLYFYWYRQILGQKVEFLVSFYNNEISEKSEIFDDQFSVERPDGSNFTLKIRSTKLEDSAMYFCARGLAGRETDTQYFGPGTRLTVL.

This clone is a singleton in its sample. V usage is TRBV9 and J usage is TRBJ2-7; 9 bases fit TRBD1. Germline loops: CDR1 SGDLS, CDR2 YYNGEE. The CDR3 totals 14 residues. The V gene end was trimmed by 3 bases and the J gene end by 4 bases; junction bases not matched to a gene: 5. The DNA for the CDR3 is TGTGCCAGCAGCGGCCGGGACAGGGTTTACGAGCAGTACTTC. Translating it yields CASSGRDRVYEQYF. Full variable domain (missing parts from reference TRBV9 and TRBJ2-7): DSGVTQTPKHLITATGQRVTLRCSPRSGDLSVYWYQQSLDQGLQFLIQYYNGEERAKGNILERFSAQQFPDLHSELNLSSLELGDSALYFCASSGRDRVYEQYFGPGTRLTVT.

The V and J genes are TRBV5-4 and TRBJ1-1, with D unclear. V was cut by 5 bases and J by 1 base, with 6 bases left in between. The CDR3 loop spans 12 amino acids. Germline assignment: CDR1 SGHNT and CDR2 YYREEE (reference sequence). The CDR3 region has the DNA TGTGCCAGCAGGGGCGGGAACACTGAAGCTTTCTTT. This codes for CASRGGNTEAFF.

The chain uses TRBV5-6 and TRBJ2-5, with TRBD2 matching over 14 bases. The V gene end was trimmed by 4 bases and the J gene end by 10 bases; junction bases not matched to a gene: 21. Looked up from germline, CDR1 is SGHDT and CDR2 is YYEEEE. The CDR3 contains 19 residues. CDR3 DNA sequence: TGTGCCAGCAGCCCATTCCCGGGACTAGCGGGGGACCCGCGGGAGGGCCAGTACTTC. Translation gives CASSPFPGLAGDPREGQYF.

The chain has TRBV2 and TRBJ1-1; 9 bases line up with TRBD1. The CDR3 contains 15 residues. The germline V gene encodes CDR1 SNHLY and CDR2 FYNNEI. V lost 5 bases and J lost 3; bases outside the gene matches: 7. The chain's CDR3 is CASSTPGQGYTEAFF. CDR3 DNA sequence: TGTGCCAGCAGTACTCCGGGACAGGGCTACACTGAAGCTTTCTTT.

This clone was seen a single time. This chain uses TRBV4-1 with TRBJ2-7; tentatively, D is TRBD1 (5 bases). The CDR3 totals 14 residues. Trimming stripped 2 bases from V and 3 bases from J, with 11 bases between. Germline CDR1 is MGHRA and CDR2 is YSYEKL. The CDR3 region is CASSQNPQGYEQYF. The CDR3 DNA reads TGCGCCAGCAGCCAAAACCCCCAGGGCTACGAGCAGTACTTC.

The V and J genes are TRBV10-2 and TRBJ2-5; 9 nucleotides match TRBD2. CDR3 length: 13 residues. Germline-derived CDR1 and CDR2 are WSHSY and SAAADI. With V trimmed by 8 bases and J by 5 bases, 6 bases remained unmatched. The CDR3: CASATSGMETQYF. The CDR3 nucleotides are TGCGCCAGCGCGACTAGCGGAATGGAGACCCAGTACTTC.

The chain employs TRBV27 and TRBJ2-3; 8 nucleotides line up with TRBD1. V was pared by 5 bases and J by 4 bases, with 8 bases of the junction left unmatched. This CDR3 is built from 15 residues. From germline, CDR1 is MNHEY and CDR2 SMNVEV (reference sequence). The CDR3 nucleotides are TGTGCCAGCAGTCCGCCGACAGGGGAGGCAGATACGCAGTATTTT. Residues: CASSPPTGEADTQYF.

This chain connects TRBV14 to TRBJ1-1, with D possibly TRBD1 on 5 matching bases. Trimming removed 2 bases from V and 2 bases from J, with 9 bases in between. CDR1 is SGHDN and CDR2 is FVKESK in the germline V gene. The CDR3 runs 14 residues. CDR3 sequence (DNA): TGTGCCAGCAGCCAAAGGGGCTACAACACTGAAGCTTTCTTT. Translated, it gives CASSQRGYNTEAFF.

This clone was recorded only once. The chain couples TRBV6-6 to TRBJ2-3; 8 positions match TRBD1. The CDR3 covers 15 residues. The germline gives CDR1 MNHNY, CDR2 SVGAGI (reference sequence). The junction had 11 bases not matched to a gene; V was cut back by 6 bases and J by 6 bases. The CDR3 spells CASRDYLTGVDTQYF. CDR3 nucleotides: TGTGCCAGCAGAGATTATCTGACAGGGGTGGATACGCAGTATTTT.

The V and J genes are TRBV28 and TRBJ2-2, with 7 bases fitting TRBD1. CDR3 length: 16 residues. The junction had 14 bases not matched to a gene; V was cut back by 7 bases and J by 6 bases. CDR1 and CDR2 (germline): MDHEN, SYDVKM. CDR3 nucleotides: TGTGCCAGCACTGAAAGACAGGGTAGAAACCCCGGGGAGCTGTTTTTT. Amino acid sequence: CASTERQGRNPGELFF.

V gene TRBV6-4 combines with J gene TRBJ1-2; D not certain. V was cut by 0 bases and J by 7 bases, with 3 bases left in between. The CDR3 is 11 amino acids. CDR1 is MRHNA, CDR2 SNTAGT, per germline. This chain's CDR3 is CASSDSGGYTF. The DNA of the CDR3 is TGTGCCAGCAGTGACTCCGGTGGCTACACCTTC.

The V and J genes are TRBV4-1 and TRBJ2-7, with 7 positions matching TRBD2. Per the germline V gene, CDR1 is MGHRA and CDR2 is YSYEKL. V lost 3 bases to trimming and J lost 3 bases; unmatched junction nucleotides: 8. The CDR3 runs 15 residues. CDR3 region: CASSHGAGALYEQYF. The CDR3 DNA reads as TGCGCCAGCAGCCACGGGGCGGGAGCGCTCTACGAGCAGTACTTC.